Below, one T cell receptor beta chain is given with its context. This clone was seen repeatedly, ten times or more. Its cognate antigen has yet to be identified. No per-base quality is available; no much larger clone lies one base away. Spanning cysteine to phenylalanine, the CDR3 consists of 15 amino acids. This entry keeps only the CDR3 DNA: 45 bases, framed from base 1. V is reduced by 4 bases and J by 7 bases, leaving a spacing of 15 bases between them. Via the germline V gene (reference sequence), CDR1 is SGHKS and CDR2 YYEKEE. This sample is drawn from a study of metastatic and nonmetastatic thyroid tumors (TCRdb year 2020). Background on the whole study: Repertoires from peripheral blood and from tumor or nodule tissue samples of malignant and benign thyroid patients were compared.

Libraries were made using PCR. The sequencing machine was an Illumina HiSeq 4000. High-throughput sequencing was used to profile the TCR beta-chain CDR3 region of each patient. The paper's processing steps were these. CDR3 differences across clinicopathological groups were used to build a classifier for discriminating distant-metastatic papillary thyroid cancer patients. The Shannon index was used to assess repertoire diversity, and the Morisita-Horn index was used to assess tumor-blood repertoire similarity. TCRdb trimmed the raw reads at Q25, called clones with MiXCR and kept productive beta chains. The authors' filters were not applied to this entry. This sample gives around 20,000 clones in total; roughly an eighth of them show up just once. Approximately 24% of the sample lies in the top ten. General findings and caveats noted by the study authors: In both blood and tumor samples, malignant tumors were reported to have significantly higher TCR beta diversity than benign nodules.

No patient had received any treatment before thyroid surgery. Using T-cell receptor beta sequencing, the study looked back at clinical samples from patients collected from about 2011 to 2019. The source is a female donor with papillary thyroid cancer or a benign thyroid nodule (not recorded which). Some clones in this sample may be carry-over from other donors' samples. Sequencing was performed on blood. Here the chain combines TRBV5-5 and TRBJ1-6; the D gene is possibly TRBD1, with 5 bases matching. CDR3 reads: CASSPAGQGNSPLHF. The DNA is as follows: TGTGCCAGCAGCCCGGCGGGGCAGGGCAATTCACCCCTCCACTTT.